This TCR beta chain appears in the sequencing data of a study of CD8 T cells in ankylosing spondylitis. Trimming cost V 6 bases and J 7 bases, with 16 bases left between them. CDR1 is SGHTA and CDR2 is FQGNSA in the germline V gene. The CDR3 extends over 14 amino acids. This clonotype was recorded many times. Its cognate antigen is unknown. TCRdb re-called the 5' RACE reads through MiXCR, storing one row per CDR3 protein. In the table there are 150,000 to 200,000 distinct CDR3 sequences, under 15% of which are singletons. General study findings and limits: From matched ankylosing spondylitis synovial fluid, disease-linked clones were reportedly recovered at significantly enriched levels. Past research had described some motif variants in reactive arthritis synovial fluid and blood. The study identified a TCR beta motif of roughly eight highly homologous variants that appeared characteristic of ankylosing spondylitis blood.

J is TRBJ2-1 and V is TRBV7-2, with a possible D match to TRBD1 (6 bases). Sequencing was carried out using blood, either unsorted or a sorted T cell fraction (not recorded which). This clonotype was obtained from a female donor with ankylosing spondylitis or in good health (not recorded which). This CDR3 is CASRPARGRNEQFF. The CDR3 bases are TGTGCCAGCAGACCAGCCAGGGGTAGGAATGAGCAGTTCTTC. Looking up the rest from reference TRBV7-2 and TRBJ2-1 gives the full variable domain: GAGVSQSPSNKVTEKGKDVELRCDPISGHTALYWYRQSLGQGLEFLIYFQGNSAPDKSGLPSDRFSAERTGGSVSTLTIQRTQQEDSAVYLCASRPARGRNEQFFGPGTRLTVL.